This T cell receptor beta chain appears in the sequencing data of a study of blood T cells in healthy people across ages. Study-level points and caveats: A greater number of naive CD4+ cells and higher diversity distinguished long-lived donors from aged donors.

With a J-beta primer mix and a sample-barcoded 5' primer, a second PCR ran roughly 6 to 11 cycles. Each of the cDNA molecules was tagged by a template-switch adaptor with 12 random nucleotides. TCRdb re-called the 5' RACE reads through MiXCR, storing one row per CDR3 protein. The sample gives 700,000 to 900,000 distinct CDR3 sequences, roughly 25% of which show up once; around 3% is in the top ten. A remark on this clonotype: Its antigen is as yet unknown.

The CDR3 is made up of 15 amino acids. After removal of 7 bases from V and 3 bases from J, the junction contained 10 bases not matched to a gene. CDR1 and CDR2 (germline): SQVTM, ANQGSEA. This same sample was also taken into another study, of T cells of mothers and their children. That study reports: In each mother, TCR beta CDR3 reads exceeded 9 million; in each child, they numbered around 3 million. With unrelated pairs as the comparison, related mother-child pairs had a slightly higher overlap that was not significant.

This clonotype originated in a boy aged 10-17 years in good health. The genes are TRBV29-1 and TRBJ2-2; TRBD1 agrees at 8 bases. Sequencing used blood. The CDR3 DNA is TGCAGCGCGTATACAGGGGGATCGCACACCGGGGAGCTGTTTTTT. Translated, it gives CSAYTGGSHTGELFF.